A selection of T cell receptor beta chains follows, all from one sample in a study of CXCR3-negative and CXCR3-positive naive CD8 T cells. After re-calling the 5' RACE reads, TCRdb lists one entry per CDR3 protein, DNA absent. The sample table sets out about 57,000 distinct CDR3 sequences. The material sequenced was memory CD8+ T cells from blood. Source of these receptors: a human donor in good health. Some clones in this sample may be carry-over from other donors' samples. Both conserved end residues are part of each CDR3. Fields, in order: J gene, V gene, CDR3 protein.

>TRBJ2-1|TRBV5-6
CASSFSPGTHNEQFF
>TRBJ2-6|TRBV9
CASSVAGTRSLHGANVLTF
>TRBJ2-7|TRBV27
CASSGTVLQVSYEQYF
>TRBJ2-7|TRBV12-3/TRBV12-4
CASSYGSSGHEQYF
>TRBJ2-2|TRBV6-4
CASSDSTDTGELFF
>TRBJ2-3|TRBV20-1
CSAGDGSGGETDTQYF
>TRBJ2-1|TRBV7-2
CASSLNGGPYNEQFF
>TRBJ2-1|TRBV20-1
CSASTSGASYNEQFF
>TRBJ2-3|TRBV29-1
CSVESGGAPDTQYF
>TRBJ2-1|TRBV29-1
CSVGLGGHEQFF
>TRBJ1-1|TRBV29-1
CSAAPTGIITEAFF
>TRBJ1-4|TRBV7-9
CASSLTGDVEKLFF
>TRBJ2-7|TRBV28
CASSWGDEQYF
>TRBJ2-2|TRBV2
CASKGTAHGELFF
>TRBJ2-3|TRBV6-1
CASKVAGGTDTQYF
>TRBJ2-7|TRBV29-1
CSVGTGDSYEQYF
>TRBJ2-7|TRBV4-1
CASSQDPLGANEQYF
>TRBJ2-1|TRBV5-1
CASSETGGRTADNEQFF
>TRBJ2-1|TRBV9
CASSAFRDRYNEQFF
>TRBJ2-3|TRBV7-2
CASSSGGSTDTQYF
>TRBJ2-3|TRBV7-9
CASSLVSGADTHYF
>TRBJ2-1|TRBV7-9
CASSPRRYNEQFF
>TRBJ2-7|TRBV7-9
CASSFNLGDSYEQYF
>TRBJ2-2|TRBV12-3/TRBV12-4
CASGTSGGPDNTGELFF
>TRBJ2-7|TRBV29-1
CSVEGDRERSYEQYF
>TRBJ1-2|TRBV7-8
CASSYTGGSGYTF
>TRBJ2-7|TRBV29-1
CSVAGLAASYEQYF